This T cell receptor beta chain was profiled in a study of blood T cell repertoires in COVID-19. This CDR3 has 14 residues. The V and J ends lost 5 bases and 1 base respectively, with 11 bases between them. Germline V gene sequence: CDR1 SGHAT, CDR2 FQNNGV. Sequencing used immunoSEQ multiplex PCR; TCRdb keeps in-frame clones, though not all of them. The sample includes about 170,000 clones, roughly nine tenths of them seen just once. Participant-reported clinical history was the basis for cohort assignment. The TCR originated in a human donor with acute COVID-19. The donor label of this sample is uncertain. This chain connects TRBV11-2 to TRBJ1-1; a weak D match, TRBD1 (5 bases). The sample taken for sequencing was PBMCs or T cells enriched from blood (not recorded which). As DNA, the CDR3 is TGTGCCAGCAGCCCCTCTGGGGCGAACACTGAAGCTTTCTTT. It is translated as CASSPSGANTEAFF.